The rows below give T cell receptor beta chains drawn from one sample of a study of CD8 T cells in Susac syndrome. TCRdb fed the immunoSEQ multiplex PCR reads into MiXCR, producing one record per CDR3 protein. This table holds approximately 180,000 distinct CDR3 sequences, roughly 90% found once. Sequencing was performed on CD4+ T cells from PBMCs. Receptor source: a human donor with Susac syndrome. CDR3s include the opening cysteine and the closing phenylalanine or tryptophan. The order of the fields is clone size, D gene, V gene, J gene, CDR3 DNA, CDR3 protein. The D gene is left open where the match is weak. Size is omitted from some rows. Given values are once, few, many or a class for expanded clones.

.,.,TRBV12-3/TRBV12-4,TRBJ1-5,TGTGCCAGCAGTTTAGATAATCAGCCCCAGCATTTT,CASSLDNQPQHF
.,.,TRBV6-1,TRBJ2-3,TGTGCCAGCAGTCCCCGCCGTTATCCTAGCACAGATACGCAGTATTTT,CASSPRRYPSTDTQYF
.,.,TRBV24-1,TRBJ1-5,TGTGCCACCAGCACAGCATACAATCAGCCCCAGCATTTT,CATSTAYNQPQHF
.,.,TRBV19,TRBJ1-2,TGTGCCAGTAGTACCGGACTGATAGGTGGCTACACCTTC,CASSTGLIGGYTF
.,TRBD1,TRBV19,TRBJ1-5,TGTGCCAGTACCCTGACAGGGAATCAGCCCCAGCATTTT,CASTLTGNQPQHF
.,.,TRBV11-2,TRBJ1-2,TGTGCCAGCAGCTTATACGGGCAGGTCCTCCTTAACTATGGCTACACCTTC,CASSLYGQVLLNYGYTF
.,.,TRBV6-5,TRBJ1-4,TGTGCCAGCAGCCTCGTGGGGCATGAAAAACTGTTTTTT,CASSLVGHEKLFF
.,.,TRBV6-6,TRBJ2-7,TGTGCCAGCAGTTCCGGGACCACCGCCGCCGAGCAGTACTTC,CASSSGTTAAEQYF
.,TRBD1,TRBV6-5,TRBJ1-2,TGTGCCAGCAGCCTCATAGACAGGGGCTATGGCTACACCTTC,CASSLIDRGYGYTF
.,TRBD2,TRBV27,TRBJ2-5,TGTGCCAGCATGACGGGACTAGCGGGGAAGACCCAGTACTTC,CASMTGLAGKTQYF
.,.,TRBV4-1,TRBJ2-7,TGCGCCAGCAGCCAAGATCGGCTAGCTTCATACGAGCAGTACTTC,CASSQDRLASYEQYF
.,.,TRBV7-9,TRBJ2-1,TGTGCCAGCAGCTTAGATCGTCGGGTTGTCTCCTACAATGAGCAGTTCTTC,CASSLDRRVVSYNEQFF
.,.,TRBV10-3,TRBJ1-5,TGTGCCATCAGTGATGGTCGGATTCATAGCAATCAGCCCCAGCATTTT,CAISDGRIHSNQPQHF
.,.,TRBV5-1,TRBJ2-3,TGCGCCAGCAGCTTGCTGACCGCGGGGGCTAGCACAGATACGCAGTATTTT,CASSLLTAGASTDTQYF
.,.,TRBV29-1,TRBJ2-1,TGCAGCACTTCAGGGAGAATCAATGAGCAGTTCTTC,CSTSGRINEQFF
.,.,TRBV11-3,TRBJ2-3,TGTGCCAGCAGCTTAGCCGCGGACGGCACAGATACGCAGTATTTT,CASSLAADGTDTQYF
.,TRBD1,TRBV10-3,TRBJ1-6,TGTGCCATCAGCTCACAGGGGAGGGGGTCACCCCTCCACTTT,CAISSQGRGSPLHF
.,TRBD2,TRBV20-1,TRBJ2-1,TGCAGTGTCGACCGGGAGGGGTCCAATGAGCAGTTCTTC,CSVDREGSNEQFF
.,TRBD2,TRBV20-1,TRBJ2-4,TGCAGTGTACCCGAGGGCGGGAGGGTACAGTACTTC,CSVPEGGRVQYF
.,TRBD1,TRBV5-4,TRBJ1-2,TGTGCCAGCAGCTCCGCAGGGGGCGGTAACTATGGCTACACCTTC,CASSSAGGGNYGYTF
few,.,TRBV30,TRBJ1-1,TGTGCCTGGAGGGATTCAAACACTGAAGCTTTCTTT,CAWRDSNTEAFF
.,.,TRBV6-4,TRBJ2-1,TGTGCCAGCAGCGAGGTTACAGGGAGAAATGAGCAGTTCTTC,CASSEVTGRNEQFF